Below are 3 T cell receptor beta chains sequenced from a single sample in a study of T cell responses to AZD1222 COVID-19 vaccine. Profiled with immunoSEQ multiplex PCR; TCRdb holds only in-frame clones, not every one. The sample includes about 120,000 clones, approximately 87% seen only once; the top ten take less than 15%. The specimen comprised peripheral blood, sampled on day 0 of AZD1222 vaccination. The origin of the receptors is an adult in good health.

This rearrangement joins TRBV18 to TRBJ2-5; no clear D. The CDR3 is 11 residues long. Trimming removed 5 bases at V and 5 bases at J, with 6 bases between. Germline V gene sequence: CDR1 KGHSH, CDR2 LQKENI. CDR3 nucleotides: TGTGCCAGCTCATTGGGTGAGACCCAGTACTTC. Its protein is CASSLGETQYF.

J is TRBJ2-7 and V is TRBV4-2; 7 bases map to TRBD2. The CDR3 sequence is 16 residues long. V shed 0 bases and J 3 bases; nucleotides not matched to a gene: 8. Germline V gene lookup returns CDR1 LGHNA and CDR2 YNFKEQ. The chain's CDR3 is CASSQDKSSGIYEQYF. The CDR3, as DNA: TGTGCCAGCAGCCAAGATAAGTCTAGCGGAATCTACGAGCAGTACTTC.

Note on this clone: Distinct nucleotide sequences in the sample also encode this CDR3. V usage is TRBV7-2 and J usage is TRBJ2-7; possibly TRBD2 for D (6 bases). With 1 base removed from V and 3 bases from J, the gap between germline ends came to 10 bases. Germline-derived CDR1 and CDR2 are SGHTA and FQGNSA. This CDR3 is built from 14 residues. CDR3 sequence reads: CASSLDSSGYEQYF. The DNA of the CDR3 is TGTGCCAGCAGCTTAGATAGTAGCGGCTACGAGCAGTACTTC.